This T cell receptor beta chain was captured by sequencing in a study of blood T cell repertoires in COVID-19. The wider study: Sites across the United States, Italy and Spain contributed samples from acute and convalescent COVID-19. From T cells, B-cell-depleted T cells, or PBMCs came the material, which was cDNA or gDNA.

The CDR3 totals 14 residues. CDR1 is MNHEY, CDR2 SVGEGT, per germline. Trimming took off 2 bases at V and 6 bases at J, with 14 bases between the two ends. The repertoire was sequenced with immunoSEQ multiplex PCR; TCRdb's copy has only in-frame clones and lacks some. The sample comprises approximately 350,000 clones, around nine tenths of which are singletons, and just over 7% rests with the top ten. This TCR derives from a woman in her sixties or seventies with COVID-19, enrolled during active disease. The chain employs TRBV6-2 or TRBV6-3 and TRBJ2-7; D might be TRBD1 (6 bases). Sequencing was carried out using peripheral blood. Here the CDR3 DNA reads TGTGCCAGCAGTTACAATCAGGGGTGGGTCGAGCAGTACTTC. As protein: CASSYNQGWVEQYF.